The rows below give T cell receptor beta chains drawn from one sample of a study of CD8+ T cells in alopecia areata. The method was immunoSEQ multiplex PCR; TCRdb's version includes in-frame clones alone and lacks a portion of them. The data contain about 20,000 clones, around 66% of them singletons. Source: skin, taken at week 0. These receptors all stem from a human donor with alopecia areata. The CDR3 runs from the conserved cysteine through the conserved F or W. The order of the fields is V gene, D gene, clone size, J gene, CDR3 protein, CDR3 DNA. The D gene is left open where the match is weak. Only part of the rows carry a size: once, few, many, or a class if the clone is expanded.

V: TRBV5-1
D: NA
size: once
J: TRBJ1-6
CDR3: CASRPQGSNSPLHF
DNA: TGCGCCAGCAGACCCCAAGGATCCAATTCACCCCTCCACTTT

V: TRBV10-3
D: NA
size: NA
J: TRBJ2-1
CDR3: CAISESNQVGEQFF
DNA: TGTGCCATCAGTGAGTCGAACCAGGTCGGGGAGCAGTTCTTC

V: TRBV7-2
D: TRBD2
size: NA
J: TRBJ2-1
CDR3: CASSRTSGGNNEQFF
DNA: TGTGCCAGCAGCCGGACTAGCGGGGGCAACAATGAGCAGTTCTTC

V: TRBV11-1
D: TRBD1
size: NA
J: TRBJ1-2
CDR3: CASSLTGETAGYGYTF
DNA: TGTGCCAGCAGCTTAACAGGGGAAACGGCGGGCTATGGCTACACCTTC

V: TRBV7-9
D: NA
size: NA
J: TRBJ1-2
CDR3: CASSMSIAGEYGYTF
DNA: TGTGCCAGCTCTATGTCCATTGCTGGGGAATATGGCTACACCTTC

V: TRBV6-5
D: NA
size: NA
J: TRBJ1-2
CDR3: CASSSLRTASNYGYTF
DNA: TGTGCCAGCAGTTCTTTGAGGACAGCGTCCAACTATGGCTACACCTTC

V: TRBV7-9
D: TRBD1
size: NA
J: TRBJ1-6
CDR3: CASSQTGVHNSPLHF
DNA: TGTGCCAGCAGCCAGACAGGGGTTCATAATTCACCCCTCCACTTT

V: TRBV9
D: NA
size: NA
J: TRBJ2-1
CDR3: CASSVGQSSNEQFF
DNA: TGTGCCAGCAGCGTAGGACAGAGCTCCAATGAGCAGTTCTTC

V: TRBV4-2
D: NA
size: NA
J: TRBJ1-2
CDR3: CASSPGPTYGYTF
DNA: TGTGCCAGCAGCCCGGGCCCTACCTATGGCTACACCTTC

V: TRBV11-3
D: TRBD2
size: NA
J: TRBJ2-1
CDR3: CASSFWTSGPSSYNEQFF
DNA: TGTGCCAGCAGCTTTTGGACTAGCGGTCCGAGCTCCTACAATGAGCAGTTCTTC

V: TRBV23-1
D: TRBD1
size: NA
J: TRBJ1-5
CDR3: CASRHPGTGEAYSNQPQHF
DNA: TGCGCCAGCCGACATCCCGGGACAGGGGAGGCCTATAGCAATCAGCCCCAGCATTTT

V: TRBV29-1
D: NA
size: NA
J: TRBJ1-2
CDR3: CSVGYGHYGYTF
DNA: TGCAGCGTTGGGTACGGACACTATGGCTACACCTTC

V: TRBV20-1
D: NA
size: few
J: TRBJ2-7
CDR3: CSADRGEQYF
DNA: TGCAGTGCCGATAGAGGGGAGCAGTACTTC

V: TRBV10-3
D: TRBD1
size: medium-sized
J: TRBJ1-5
CDR3: CAISEKGQVLQPQHF
DNA: TGTGCCATCAGTGAAAAGGGACAGGTACTTCAGCCCCAGCATTTT

V: TRBV4-1
D: TRBD1
size: medium-sized
J: TRBJ2-7
CDR3: CASSQRFGTGGGQYF
DNA: TGCGCCAGCAGCCAACGGTTCGGGACAGGGGGAGGGCAGTACTTC

V: TRBV11-2
D: TRBD2
size: once
J: TRBJ2-1
CDR3: CASSSLAGANLNEQFF
DNA: TGTGCCAGCAGCTCCCTAGCGGGGGCAAACCTCAATGAGCAGTTCTTC

V: TRBV11-2
D: TRBD1
size: medium-sized
J: TRBJ2-3
CDR3: CASTYDRVSSTDTQYF
DNA: TGTGCCAGCACCTACGACAGGGTCTCTAGCACAGATACGCAGTATTTT

V: TRBV7-9
D: TRBD1
size: NA
J: TRBJ2-7
CDR3: CASSTYRTGNGEQYF
DNA: TGTGCCAGCAGCACCTACAGGACAGGGAACGGCGAGCAGTACTTC

V: TRBV7-9
D: NA
size: NA
J: TRBJ1-5
CDR3: CASSLGGENNQPQHF
DNA: TGTGCCAGCAGCTTAGGTGGAGAAAACAATCAGCCCCAGCATTTT

V: TRBV7-9
D: TRBD1
size: once
J: TRBJ2-7
CDR3: CASSPQPGQGGGLQYF
DNA: TGTGCCAGCAGCCCCCAACCGGGACAGGGAGGCGGGTTGCAGTACTTC

V: TRBV9
D: TRBD1
size: NA
J: TRBJ1-3
CDR3: CASSVDGGGTGNTIYF
DNA: TGTGCCAGCAGCGTAGACGGAGGGGGCACCGGAAACACCATATATTTT

V: TRBV9
D: TRBD1
size: NA
J: TRBJ1-5
CDR3: CASSLGDRGQPQHF
DNA: TGTGCCAGCAGCCTCGGGGACAGGGGCCAGCCCCAGCATTTT

V: TRBV13
D: TRBD1
size: NA
J: TRBJ1-1
CDR3: CASSRYKDRGRSTEAFF
DNA: TGTGCCAGCAGCCGATACAAAGACAGGGGGCGAAGTACTGAAGCTTTCTTT

V: TRBV5-5
D: TRBD1
size: NA
J: TRBJ2-7
CDR3: CASSLRDRPYEQYF
DNA: TGTGCCAGCAGCTTGAGGGACAGACCCTACGAGCAGTACTTC

V: TRBV7-2
D: TRBD2
size: few
J: TRBJ2-1
CDR3: CASSLTSVNEQFF
DNA: TGTGCCAGCAGCTTGACTAGCGTTAATGAGCAGTTCTTC

V: TRBV10-3
D: NA
size: few
J: TRBJ1-1
CDR3: CAISDQWGGTEAFF
DNA: TGTGCCATCAGTGATCAATGGGGCGGGACTGAAGCTTTCTTT

V: TRBV2
D: TRBD1
size: NA
J: TRBJ1-4
CDR3: CASSEGRGRREKLFF
DNA: TGTGCCAGCAGTGAAGGGAGGGGGCGGCGTGAAAAACTGTTTTTT

V: TRBV11-3
D: NA
size: few
J: TRBJ1-5
CDR3: CASSQVLGQGSNQPQHF
DNA: TGTGCCAGCAGCCAAGTGCTAGGCCAGGGGAGCAATCAGCCCCAGCATTTT

V: TRBV19
D: NA
size: NA
J: TRBJ2-4
CDR3: CASSDDSDIQYF
DNA: TGTGCCAGTAGCGACGACAGTGACATTCAGTACTTC

V: TRBV4-1
D: NA
size: once
J: TRBJ1-6
CDR3: CASSQDLPGSNSPLHF
DNA: TGCGCCAGCAGCCAAGATTTGCCAGGTTCTAATTCACCCCTCCACTTT

V: TRBV7-3
D: NA
size: NA
J: TRBJ2-1
CDR3: CASSSTPGLHNNEQFF
DNA: TGTGCCAGCAGCTCCACCCCGGGGCTCCACAACAATGAGCAGTTCTTC

V: TRBV6-1
D: TRBD1
size: NA
J: TRBJ1-1
CDR3: CASSEGQGSTEAFF
DNA: TGTGCCAGCAGTGAAGGACAGGGGAGCACTGAAGCTTTCTTT

V: TRBV2
D: NA
size: NA
J: TRBJ1-5
CDR3: CASRTDLTNQPQHF
DNA: TGTGCCAGCAGGACAGACCTTACCAATCAGCCCCAGCATTTT

V: TRBV7-2
D: NA
size: NA
J: TRBJ2-1
CDR3: CASSLAGRGYEQFF
DNA: TGTGCCAGCAGCTTAGCAGGCAGGGGATATGAGCAGTTCTTC

V: TRBV5-4
D: NA
size: few
J: TRBJ1-4
CDR3: CASSQDHDRGNEKLFF
DNA: TGTGCCAGCAGCCAAGATCATGACCGGGGGAATGAAAAACTGTTTTTT

V: TRBV6-1
D: NA
size: NA
J: TRBJ2-1
CDR3: CASTWERGNEQFF
DNA: TGTGCCAGCACCTGGGAGCGAGGAAATGAGCAGTTCTTC

V: TRBV28
D: NA
size: few
J: TRBJ2-1
CDR3: CASTGPGAYNEQFF
DNA: TGTGCCAGCACGGGGCCAGGGGCCTACAATGAGCAGTTCTTC

V: TRBV18
D: NA
size: NA
J: TRBJ1-1
CDR3: CASSPVSEAFF
DNA: TGTGCCAGCTCACCGGTATCCGAAGCTTTCTTT

V: TRBV5-1
D: NA
size: NA
J: TRBJ2-7
CDR3: CASSLAGRSKVYF
DNA: TGCGCCAGCAGCTTGGCCGGCAGATCTAAAGTTTACTTC

V: TRBV19
D: TRBD1
size: few
J: TRBJ1-5
CDR3: CASRRTGGNQPQHF
DNA: TGTGCCAGTAGGCGGACAGGGGGCAATCAGCCCCAGCATTTT

V: TRBV19
D: TRBD1
size: NA
J: TRBJ2-7
CDR3: CASSKGQSPYEQYF
DNA: TGTGCCAGTAGCAAGGGACAGAGCCCCTACGAGCAGTACTTC

V: TRBV10-3
D: NA
size: NA
J: TRBJ1-4
CDR3: CAISTGGTVNEKLFF
DNA: TGTGCCATCAGTACGGGGGGGACCGTTAATGAAAAACTGTTTTTT